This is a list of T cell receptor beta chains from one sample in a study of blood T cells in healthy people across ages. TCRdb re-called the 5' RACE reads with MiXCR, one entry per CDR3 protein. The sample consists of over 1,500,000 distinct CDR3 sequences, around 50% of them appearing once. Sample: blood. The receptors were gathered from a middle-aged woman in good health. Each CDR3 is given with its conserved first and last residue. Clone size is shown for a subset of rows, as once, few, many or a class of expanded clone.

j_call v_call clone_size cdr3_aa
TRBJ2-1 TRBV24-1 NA CATSVRTSGGAYNEQFF
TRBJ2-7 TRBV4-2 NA CASSQESWDRGVYEQYF
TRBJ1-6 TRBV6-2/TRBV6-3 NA CASSYKSADSPLHF
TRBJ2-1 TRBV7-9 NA CASSHRRTSLHNEQFF
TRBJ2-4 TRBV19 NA CASSAPGLEGQYF
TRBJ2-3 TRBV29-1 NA CSVEDPGGGWSTDTQYF
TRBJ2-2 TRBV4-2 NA CASSLRGGETGELFF
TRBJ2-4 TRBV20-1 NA CSVDAIKNIQYF
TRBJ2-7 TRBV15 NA CATSREGCEQYF
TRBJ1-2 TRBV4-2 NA CASSRDGSYGYTF
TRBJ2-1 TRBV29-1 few CSAGVGVNEQFF
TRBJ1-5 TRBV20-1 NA CSAKRTSNQPQHF
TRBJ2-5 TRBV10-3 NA CAISESRGGALQETQYF
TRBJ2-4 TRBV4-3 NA CASSQEGGGIAKNIQYF
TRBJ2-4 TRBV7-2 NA CASSLVFSVGDIRYF
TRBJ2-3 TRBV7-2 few CASSPTTGRDTQYF
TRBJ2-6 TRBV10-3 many CAISESEGNGANVLTF
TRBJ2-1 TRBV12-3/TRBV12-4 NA CASTQRQAINEQFF
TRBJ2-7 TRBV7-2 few CASSLRHPSYEQYF
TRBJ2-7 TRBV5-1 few CASSGVGMGSNEQYF
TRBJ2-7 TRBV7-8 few CASSPSRVATYYEQYF
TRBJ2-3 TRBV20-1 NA CSASGASGSQPRDTQYF
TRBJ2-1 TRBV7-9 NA CASSSGLYPYNEQFF
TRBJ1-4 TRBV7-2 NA CASSLDFRGLANEKLFF
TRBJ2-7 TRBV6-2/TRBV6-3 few CASSPFSYEQYF
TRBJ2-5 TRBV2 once CASSDLPISGVETQYF
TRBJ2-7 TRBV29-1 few CSVLTGGTGEQYF
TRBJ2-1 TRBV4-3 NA CASSQVRPGPYNEQFF
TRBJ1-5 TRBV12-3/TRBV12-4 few CASSSGRYNQPQHF
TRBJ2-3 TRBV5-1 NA CASSMGNSPSTDTQYF
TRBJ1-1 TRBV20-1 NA CSASRVYTEAFF
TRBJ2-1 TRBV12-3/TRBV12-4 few CASRSRLATDEQFF
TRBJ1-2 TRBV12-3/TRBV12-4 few CASTPRDRRYGYTF
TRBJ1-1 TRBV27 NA CASSSTGGYTEAFF
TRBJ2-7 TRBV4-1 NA CASSQEEGRLTRSYEQYF
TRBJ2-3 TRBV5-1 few CASSFFGGSKTDTQYF
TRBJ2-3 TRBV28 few CASSLRTGGSDTQYF
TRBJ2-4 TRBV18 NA CASSPPAGPAGEQYF
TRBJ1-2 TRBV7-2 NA CASSLDTGQGNYGYTF
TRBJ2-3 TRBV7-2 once CASSLLPAGEVTDTQYF
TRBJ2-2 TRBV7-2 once CASSSGQKTGELFF
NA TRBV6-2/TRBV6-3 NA CASSGQTISYEQYF
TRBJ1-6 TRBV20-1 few CSASLYTSSYNSPLHF
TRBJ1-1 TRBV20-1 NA CSAQQGNTEAFF
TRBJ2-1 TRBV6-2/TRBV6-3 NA CASSGAGDWYNEQFF
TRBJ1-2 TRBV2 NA CASSEALQGYTF
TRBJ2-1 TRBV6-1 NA CASSEDGRAGGASYNEQFF
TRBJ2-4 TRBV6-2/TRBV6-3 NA CASSFHRQGIAKNIQYF
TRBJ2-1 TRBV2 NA CASLRQQRYNEQFF
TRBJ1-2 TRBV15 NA CATSRGQGSANLNNYGYTF
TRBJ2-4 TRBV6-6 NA CASSYSRWDAGGNIQYF
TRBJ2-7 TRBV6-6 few CASCRGSTYEQYF